The clone carrying this T cell receptor (beta chain) was seen only a few times. This sample stems from a study of blood T cells in healthy people across ages. Primers used in a second PCR of about 6 to 11 cycles were a sample-barcoded 5' primer and a J-beta primer mix. TCRdb fed the 5' RACE reads into MiXCR, producing one record per CDR3 protein. The repertoire holds hundreds of thousands of distinct CDR3 sequences, with more than 25% as singletons. This TCR derives from a woman at least 80 years old in good health. Specimen: blood.

The CDR3 loop reads CASSLIGGGKWNTGELFF. In DNA, the CDR3 is TGTGCCAGCAGCTTGATCGGAGGGGGAAAGTGGAACACCGGGGAGCTGTTTTTT. The chain joins TRBV5-6 to TRBJ2-2; D possibly uses TRBD1 or TRBD2 (6 bases each). This CDR3 region has 18 residues. The V end was cut by 1 base, the J end by 1 base, with 17 bases between. Germline assignment: CDR1 SGHDT and CDR2 YYEEEE.